The clone carrying this T cell receptor beta chain was seen only a few times. Per germline, CDR1 LGHNT and CDR2 FRNRAP. The CDR3 consists of 13 residues. Trimming took 6 bases from V and 7 from J; bases not matched to a gene: 6. The record originates from a study of blood T cells in healthy people across ages. The draw of peripheral blood yielded ten milliliters from each donor. A second PCR of roughly 6 to 12 cycles used a sample-barcoded 5' primer and a J-beta primer mix. MiXCR, applied by TCRdb to the 5' RACE reads, yields one record per CDR3 protein. The data hold about 1.7 million distinct CDR3 sequences, with 28% observed a single time.

The TCR was taken from a woman younger than 45 in good health. The chain is built from TRBV12-5 and TRBJ1-5; 7 nucleotides line up with TRBD1. Sequenced: blood. The CDR3 DNA follows: TGTGCTAGTGGAGCCGCAGGGGGGCAGCCCCAGCATTTT. Its protein product is CASGAAGGQPQHF.